The 5 T cell receptor beta chains listed next were all sequenced from one sample in a study of cytomegalovirus exposure and HLA in healthy donors. Some clones are missing from TCRdb's copy, which holds only in-frame ones; the method was immunoSEQ multiplex PCR. The sample lists roughly 120,000 clones, more than 85% occurring once. Source material: PBMCs. These receptor sequences come from a man aged 18-30 years in good health and CMV-seropositive.

The chain is built from TRBV6-5 and TRBJ2-3; 7 positions match TRBD1. This CDR3 region has 16 residues. Germline-derived CDR1 and CDR2 are MNHEY and SVGAGI. V lost 6 bases, J lost 1 base, and 10 bases stayed unmatched. The DNA for the CDR3 is TGTGCCAGCAGATACCGCGACAGGGTGGGCACAGATACGCAGTATTTT. It specifies CASRYRDRVGTDTQYF.

The chain employs TRBV27 and TRBJ2-1; 9 bases map to TRBD1. The ends lost 4 bases at V and 6 bases at J; junction bases unmatched: 7. The CDR3 covers 15 residues. Germline CDR1 reads MNHEY; CDR2 reads SMNVEV (reference sequence). Here the CDR3 DNA reads TGTGCCAGCAGTTCTCTAACAGGGGGCCCCAATGAGCAGTTCTTC. Amino acids: CASSSLTGGPNEQFF.

This sequence joins TRBV7-9 and TRBJ2-2, with D perhaps matching TRBD1 (6 bases). CDR1 and CDR2 (germline): SEHNR, FQNEAQ (reference sequence). V lost 5 bases and J lost 6, with 10 bases in between. This CDR3 has 13 amino acids. The CDR3 DNA reads TGTGCCAGCAGCCCCACAGGGCCCGGGGAGCTGTTTTTT. Translation gives CASSPTGPGELFF.

The chain employs TRBV5-1 and TRBJ1-3, with D tentatively TRBD1 (6 bases). The ends were cut back, 1 base at V and 0 bases at J, with 11 bases in the middle. This CDR3 is built from 16 residues. The germline V gene encodes CDR1 SGHRS and CDR2 YFSETQ. The CDR3 DNA reads as TGCGCCAGCAGCTTGAATCAGGGGCCCTCTGGAAACACCATATATTTT. The encoded protein is CASSLNQGPSGNTIYF.

The chain recombines TRBV18 with TRBJ2-7, with D possibly being TRBD1 (5 bases). V was cut by 0 bases and J by 4 bases, with 10 bases left in between. Germline CDR1 is KGHSH and CDR2 is LQKENI. The CDR3 extends over 14 amino acids. The chain's CDR3 is CASSPPSRAYEQYF. CDR3 nucleotides: TGTGCCAGCTCACCACCAAGCAGGGCTTACGAGCAGTACTTC.